This entry describes one T cell receptor (beta chain). This sample was included in a study of monozygotic twins with inflammatory bowel disease. CDR3 size: 15 residues. Germline V gene data show CDR1 as MNHEY and CDR2 as SVGAGI. Every TCR library drew on about 3,300 ng of total RNA. TCRdb reprocessed the 5' RACE reads and stores each CDR3 protein as one record, lacking DNA. The sample holds roughly 300,000 distinct CDR3 sequences. This chain uses TRBV6-5 with TRBJ2-7; TCRdb reports TRBD1, a call that lacks DNA to check it against. The sample consisted of blood. The sequence derives from a human donor with ulcerative colitis or Crohn's disease, or a healthy co-twin of an affected twin (not recorded which). The CDR3: CASSYKGQGAYEQYF.